The 29 T cell receptor beta chains below were found in one sample sequenced in a study of spatial heterogeneity in lung cancer. TCRdb analysed the 5' RACE reads with MiXCR anew, one entry per CDR3 protein. This sample has around 100,000 distinct CDR3 sequences, with around 4.3% found just once. Their antigen targets remain unknown. The study, taken as a whole, reports: Mutation tallies in tumors tracked expanded intratumoral alpha and beta TCR counts.

The time point was: sample taken at primary tumor resection. The sample was lung tumor tissue, taken at surgery. Every receptor here comes from a male donor with early-stage non-small cell lung cancer.

This clonotype was detected ten times or more. J is TRBJ2-1 and V is TRBV5-1, with 8 bases aligning to TRBD2. The CDR3 consists of 15 residues. Germline trimming cut 1 base from V and 2 bases from J; bases unmatched to any gene: 2. Germline V gene sequence: CDR1 SGHRS, CDR2 YFSETQ. The CDR3, as DNA: TGCGCCAGCAGCTTGTCAGCGGGGGCCTACAATGAGCAGTTCTTC. This codes for CASSLSAGAYNEQFF.

This clonotype was found many times. V gene TRBV28 combines with J gene TRBJ1-2; TRBD1 is a possible D gene (6 bases). The CDR3 has 13 amino acids. V dropped 7 bases and J dropped 2 bases, with 11 bases sitting between them. In germline, CDR1 is MDHEN, CDR2 SYDVKM. The CDR3 reads CASKVGGNYGYTF. The CDR3 DNA sequence: TGTGCCAGCAAGGTCGGGGGCAACTATGGCTACACCTTC.

Many counts were recorded for this clonotype. V usage is TRBV20-1 and J usage is TRBJ2-7; 8 nucleotides line up with TRBD2. Trimming removed 0 bases from V and 0 bases from J; junction bases left unmatched: 7. Germline V lookup: CDR1 DFQATT, CDR2 SNEGSKA (reference sequence). CDR3 length: 16 residues. The CDR3 sequence is CSARDILSGSSYEQYF. DNA for the CDR3: TGCAGTGCTAGAGATATTTTAAGCGGGAGCTCCTACGAGCAGTACTTC.

This clonotype was detected many times. The chain recombines TRBV7-9 with TRBJ2-2; TRBD1 matches 9 bases. The J segment lost 5 bases and the V segment lost 5 bases, leaving 9 bases of the junction unmatched. CDR3 size: 16 residues. CDR1 and CDR2 from the germline V gene are SEHNR and FQNEAQ (reference sequence). The DNA for the CDR3 is TGTGCCAGCAGCCTCTGGACAGGGGATATTACCGGGGAGCTGTTTTTT. Residues: CASSLWTGDITGELFF.

This clonotype showed up many times. This rearrangement joins TRBV30 to TRBJ2-2; 12 nucleotides agree with TRBD2. The CDR3 totals 14 residues. Germline V gene data show CDR1 as GTSNPN and CDR2 as SVGIG (reference sequence). The junction had 2 bases not matched to a gene; V was cut back by 3 bases and J by 6 bases. The CDR3 sequence is CAWRTSGRPGELFF. DNA for the CDR3: TGTGCCTGGAGGACTAGCGGGAGACCCGGGGAGCTGTTTTTT.

This clonotype occurred a few times. CDR3: CASSNQVWDTEAFF. CDR3 DNA: TGTGCCAGCTCGAACCAGGTCTGGGACACTGAAGCTTTCTTT. The V call is TRBV18, the J call TRBJ1-1; D not certain. V dropped 6 bases and J dropped 3 bases, with 14 bases sitting between them. The CDR3 runs 14 residues. CDR1 is KGHSH and CDR2 is LQKENI in the germline V gene.

This clonotype has a count of ten or more. V is TRBV5-1 and J is TRBJ1-6; D is unresolved. This CDR3 is 15 amino acids long. Deletions cut 5 bases from V and 7 bases from J, with 16 bases between. The V gene's germline CDR1 is SGHRS and CDR2 YFSETQ. CDR3 coding DNA: TGCGCCAGCAGAGCCGGTGGCGGTGCCAATTCACCCCTCCACTTT. Amino acids: CASRAGGGANSPLHF.

This clonotype was recorded many times. This chain links TRBV12-3 or TRBV12-4 with TRBJ2-3, with a possible D match to TRBD2 (5 bases). The CDR3 has 13 residues. Deletions cut 3 bases from V and 4 bases from J, with 8 bases between. The CDR3 spells CASSLGGPDTQYF. The CDR3 DNA reads TGTGCCAGCAGTTTGGGCGGGCCAGATACGCAGTATTTT.

This clonotype occurred many times. This chain connects TRBV5-1 to TRBJ2-1; maybe TRBD2 (6 bases). V gave up 2 bases and J gave up 5 bases, with 17 bases separating them. The CDR3 is 16 amino acids. Germline CDR1 reads SGHRS; CDR2 reads YFSETQ. CDR3 in DNA: TGCGCCAGCAGCTTCCGAGGGAGGCATTGGGACAATGAGCAGTTCTTC. This encodes CASSFRGRHWDNEQFF.

Regarding this clonotype: Given a much more abundant clone one base away, this may be a read error. V usage is TRBV20-1 and J usage is TRBJ1-5; D ambiguous. This CDR3 has 12 amino acids. Germline loops: CDR1 DFQATT, CDR2 SNEGSKA (reference sequence). CDR3 protein: CSVRSPEEPQHF. The CDR3, as DNA: TGCAGTGTTAGATCCCCTGAAGAGCCCCAGCATTTT.

This clonotype showed up many times. The chain recombines TRBV6-1 with TRBJ2-7, with D maybe TRBD1 (7 bases). Trimming took 6 bases from V and 3 from J, leaving 15 bases between them. The CDR3 has 14 residues. From germline, CDR1 is MNHNS and CDR2 SASEGT. CDR3 protein: CASSNHRGLYEQYF. CDR3 nucleotides: TGTGCCAGCAGCAATCACAGGGGACTCTACGAGCAGTACTTC.

The table lists this clonotype with many counts. The chain couples TRBV10-3 to TRBJ2-3; D is uncertain. V lost 4 bases and J lost 2, with 10 bases in between. Germline V lookup: CDR1 ENHRY, CDR2 SYGVKD. The CDR3 loop spans 14 amino acids. CDR3 in amino acids: CAISADGNTDTQYF. The CDR3 DNA reads as TGTGCCATCAGTGCGGACGGAAACACAGATACGCAGTATTTT.

This clonotype was seen at least ten times. This chain connects TRBV6-5 to TRBJ2-4; D call uncertain. The CDR3 contains 14 residues. Germline CDR1 and CDR2: MNHEY and SVGAGI. The germline V and J ends were trimmed by 7 bases and 1 base, with 11 bases remaining between them. DNA of the CDR3: TGTGCCAGCATGCGAAGTCGGGCCAAAAACATTCAGTACTTC. It translates to CASMRSRAKNIQYF.

This clonotype was counted at least ten times. The chain combines TRBV2 with TRBJ2-2; perhaps TRBD2 as D (6 bases). The V end lost 7 bases, the J end lost 3 bases, and 12 bases lay between the germline ends. The germline CDR1 and CDR2 sequences are SNHLY and FYNNEI. The CDR3 contains 14 residues. The CDR3 DNA reads as TGTGCCAGCATAGCGGCAGAGCACACCGGGGAGCTGTTTTTT. This sequence encodes CASIAAEHTGELFF.

This clonotype was observed a few times. The chain couples TRBV15 to TRBJ2-5, with D tentatively TRBD2 (5 bases). CDR1 LNHNV and CDR2 YYDKDF come from the germline V gene (reference sequence). V lost 2 bases to trimming and J lost 4 bases, with 11 bases between them. This CDR3 is 14 amino acids long. CDR3: CATSRRAVAETQYF. CDR3 DNA sequence: TGTGCCACCAGCAGACGAGCGGTCGCAGAGACCCAGTACTTC.

This clonotype was found a few times. The J gene is TRBJ2-7, the V gene TRBV28; 9 nucleotides match TRBD1. CDR3 length: 13 amino acids. Per the germline V gene, CDR1 is MDHEN and CDR2 is SYDVKM. J lost 4 bases, V lost 6 bases, and 4 bases had no gene match. CDR3 in amino acids: CASSPGTGYEQYF. CDR3 sequence (DNA): TGTGCCAGCAGCCCCGGGACAGGGTACGAGCAGTACTTC. Together with reference TRBV28 and TRBJ2-7, the CDR3 gives the full variable domain: DVKVTQSSRYLVKRTGEKVFLECVQDMDHENMFWYRQDPGLGLRLIYFSYDVKMKEKGDIPEGYSVSREKKERFSLILESASTNQTSMYLCASSPGTGYEQYFGPGTRLTVT.

This clonotype was found many times. This CDR3 reads CASSLGRPPDIQYF. For the CDR3, the DNA is TGCGCCAGCAGCTTAGGACGCCCCCCGGACATTCAGTACTTC. J is TRBJ2-4 and V is TRBV5-1; the D is unclear. V lost 2 bases, J lost 8 bases, and 14 bases lay in between. The CDR3 is made up of 14 amino acids. Germline CDR1 and CDR2: SGHRS and YFSETQ.

In its sample, this clonotype was seen many times. The chain is built from TRBV6-5 and TRBJ2-7; the D gene could be TRBD1 or TRBD2 (6 bases each). Germline V gives CDR1 MNHEY, CDR2 SVGAGI. The length of the CDR3 is 14 residues. V dropped 4 bases and J dropped 5 bases, with 15 bases sitting between them. The CDR3 reads CASSFPGANNEQYF. CDR3 bases: TGTGCCAGCAGTTTCCCGGGGGCGAACAACGAGCAGTACTTC.

This clonotype was counted only a few times. The chain has TRBV5-1 and TRBJ2-1; D is unresolved. Germline CDR1 reads SGHRS; CDR2 reads YFSETQ. This CDR3 region has 13 residues. Trimming took 1 base from V and 4 from J, leaving 6 bases between them. The CDR3 nucleotides read TGCGCCAGCAGCTTGAACGGGTACAATGAGCAGTTCTTC. It encodes CASSLNGYNEQFF.

This clonotype was observed at least ten times. The V and J genes are TRBV4-2 and TRBJ2-2, with TRBD2 matching 8 bases. The germline V gene encodes CDR1 LGHNA and CDR2 YNFKEQ. This CDR3 region has 17 residues. With V trimmed by 1 base and J by 5 bases, 9 bases remained unmatched. The CDR3 protein is CASSQADGRALTGELFF. The CDR3 DNA is TGTGCCAGCAGCCAAGCGGACGGGAGGGCCTTAACCGGGGAGCTGTTTTTT.

This clonotype was seen more than once but under ten times. A much bigger clone sits one base away, suggesting this may be a read error. This chain connects TRBV11-2 to TRBJ2-3, with no clear D. The length of the CDR3 is 12 residues. CDR1 and CDR2 from the germline V gene are SGHAT and FQNNGV. Trimming took 2 bases from V and 4 from J, leaving 4 bases between them. The CDR3 loop is CASSLKADTQYF. CDR3 nucleotide sequence: TGTGCCAGCAGCTTAAAAGCAGATACGCAGTATTTT.

The V and J genes are TRBV5-1 and TRBJ1-1; 9 bases agree with TRBD1. Trimming at V came to 5 bases and at J to 0 bases, leaving 2 bases not matched to a gene. CDR3 length: 14 residues. Germline V gives CDR1 SGHRS, CDR2 YFSETQ. The CDR3 protein is CASRGTGMNTEAFF. The DNA for the CDR3 is TGCGCCAGCAGGGGGACAGGGATGAACACTGAAGCTTTCTTT.

In its sample, this clonotype was seen many times. This chain links TRBV20-1 with TRBJ1-1; D gene unclear. CDR3 length equals 13 residues. The V and J ends lost 5 bases and 7 bases respectively, with 17 bases between them. CDR1 DFQATT and CDR2 SNEGSKA come from the germline V gene (reference sequence). CDR3 sequence reads: CSAQTTRTDEAFF. The CDR3 region has the DNA TGCAGTGCTCAGACCACAAGGACGGATGAAGCTTTCTTT.

Ten or more counts support this clonotype. This chain joins TRBV28 and TRBJ2-3, with D possibly being TRBD2 (6 bases). V lost 3 bases and J 0 bases, leaving 13 bases between the germline ends. The germline V gene encodes CDR1 MDHEN and CDR2 SYDVKM. The CDR3 has 16 amino acids. The CDR3 is CASSLRPGLSTDTQYF. The DNA of the CDR3 is TGTGCCAGCAGTTTGCGGCCGGGACTCAGCACAGATACGCAGTATTTT. The complete variable domain, with remaining parts taken from reference TRBV28 and TRBJ2-3, reads DVKVTQSSRYLVKRTGEKVFLECVQDMDHENMFWYRQDPGLGLRLIYFSYDVKMKEKGDIPEGYSVSREKKERFSLILESASTNQTSMYLCASSLRPGLSTDTQYFGPGTRLTVL.

This clonotype was recorded at least ten times. This sequence joins TRBV28 and TRBJ1-2; D possibly corresponds to TRBD1 (6 bases). This CDR3 is 15 amino acids long. Trimming shortened V by 3 bases and J by 4 bases, and 15 bases separated the two germline ends. Per the germline V gene, CDR1 is MDHEN and CDR2 is SYDVKM. CDR3: CASSFSGALSYGYTF. The CDR3 DNA follows: TGTGCCAGCAGTTTCTCAGGGGCCCTTTCCTATGGCTACACCTTC.

V is TRBV11-3 and J is TRBJ2-1; 8 nucleotides align to TRBD2. The V gene end was trimmed by 4 bases and the J gene end by 8 bases; junction bases not matched to a gene: 7. There are 14 residues in the CDR3. The germline V gene encodes CDR1 SGHNT and CDR2 YENEEA. This CDR3 reads CASSSGTRKDEQFF. CDR3 in DNA: TGTGCCAGCAGCTCGGGGACTAGGAAGGATGAGCAGTTCTTC. Filled out from reference TRBV11-3 and TRBJ2-1, the complete variable domain reads EAGVVQSPRYKIIEKKQPVAFWCNPISGHNTLYWYLQNLGQGPELLIRYENEEAVDDSQLPKDRFSAERLKGVDSTLKIQPAELGDSAVYLCASSSGTRKDEQFFGPGTRLTVL.

This clonotype was found many times. V gene TRBV5-1 combines with J gene TRBJ2-5; D gene unclear. The germline CDR1 and CDR2 sequences are SGHRS and YFSETQ. V dropped 1 base and J dropped 9 bases, with 10 bases sitting between them. This CDR3 is 12 amino acids long. The CDR3 region is CASSLTSDAQYF. CDR3 DNA: TGCGCCAGCAGCTTGACTTCAGATGCCCAGTACTTC.

The sample holds a few counts of this clonotype. This rearrangement joins TRBV7-9 to TRBJ2-7; weak D call: TRBD2 (5 bases). The CDR3 loop spans 16 amino acids. Per germline, CDR1 SEHNR and CDR2 FQNEAQ (reference sequence). Trimming removed 2 bases from V and 0 bases from J, with 14 bases in between. CDR3 residues: CASSLSRTSSSYEQYF. The CDR3 DNA reads TGTGCCAGCAGCTTATCCCGGACTTCCAGCTCCTACGAGCAGTACTTC.

This clonotype was detected many times. The chain couples TRBV28 to TRBJ2-3; 8 positions agree with TRBD2. The junction had 6 bases not matched to a gene; V was cut back by 5 bases and J by 2 bases. CDR1 and CDR2 (germline): MDHEN, SYDVKM. The CDR3 runs to 15 residues. The DNA for the CDR3 is TGTGCCAGCAGTCGACCTAGCGGGCACACAGATACGCAGTATTTT. Translation gives CASSRPSGHTDTQYF.